Below, 28 T cell receptor beta chains from the same sample are listed, as sequenced in a study of a mutant IDH1 vaccine in newly diagnosed glioma. Data came from immunoSEQ multiplex PCR; TCRdb stores just in-frame clones and leaves some out. The sample holds around 37,000 clones, just under 95% seen once. Time point reported: baseline, week 1 (first vaccination visit). The treatment: pre-vaccination baseline after standard-of-care therapy. The specimen was PBMCs, collected from a glioma patient treated with radiotherapy, temozolomide or both. These receptors originate from a man aged 18 to 30 with glioma.

V gene TRBV6-6 combines with J gene TRBJ1-1; tentative D call: TRBD1 (5 bases). Germline loops: CDR1 MNHNY, CDR2 SVGAGI (reference sequence). The CDR3 runs 14 residues. Between the trimmed V and J ends, which lost 4 bases and 5 bases, there was a span of 14 bases. DNA for the CDR3: TGTGCCAGCAGTTCCTCAGGGAAAAGGACTGAAGCTTTCTTT. Its translation: CASSSSGKRTEAFF.

This rearrangement joins TRBV2 to TRBJ1-5; 10 bases map to TRBD1. V was pared by 6 bases and J by 6 bases, with 5 bases of the junction left unmatched. This CDR3 is 14 amino acids long. Per the germline V gene, CDR1 is SNHLY and CDR2 is FYNNEI. CDR3: CASRRDRGSQPQHF. The CDR3 bases are TGTGCCAGCAGAAGGGACAGGGGAAGTCAGCCCCAGCATTTT. The variable domain in full, with the rest retrieved from reference TRBV2 and TRBJ1-5, is EPEVTQTPSHQVTQMGQEVILRCVPISNHLYFYWYRQILGQKVEFLVSFYNNEISEKSEIFDDQFSVERPDGSNFTLKIRSTKLEDSAMYFCASRRDRGSQPQHFGDGTRLSIL.

The V and J genes are TRBV19 and TRBJ2-2, with D perhaps given as TRBD1 or TRBD2 (5 bases each). This CDR3 spans 14 amino acids. V was pared by 2 bases and J by 3 bases, with 7 bases between. The germline V gene has CDR1 LNHDA and CDR2 SQIVND (reference sequence). The CDR3 sequence is CASSIMGHTGELFF. The CDR3 coding sequence is TGTGCCAGTAGTATAATGGGACACACCGGGGAGCTGTTTTTT.

The V and J genes are TRBV6-1 and TRBJ1-1; 8 bases agree with TRBD1. The J segment lost 10 bases and the V segment lost 3 bases, leaving 10 bases of the junction unmatched. The CDR3 loop spans 14 amino acids. Germline loops: CDR1 MNHNS, CDR2 SASEGT. CDR3 sequence (DNA): TGTGCCAGCAGTGAGGAGTCCAGGGGGCGAAGAGCTTTCTTT. This sequence encodes CASSEESRGRRAFF.

DNA of the CDR3: TGTGCCAGCAGCTTCACGGATATGAACACTGAAGCTTTCTTT. It is translated as CASSFTDMNTEAFF. The chain is built from TRBV7-2 and TRBJ1-1, with no clear D. The CDR3 is 14 amino acids. The V end was cut by 3 bases, the J end by 0 bases, with 8 bases between. Germline-derived CDR1 and CDR2 are SGHTA and FQGNSA.

The chain uses TRBV29-1 and TRBJ1-1; no clear D. The V gene lost 8 bases and the J gene lost 5 bases, with 12 bases spanning the gap. This CDR3 region has 11 residues. Germline assignment: CDR1 SQVTM and CDR2 ANQGSEA. The CDR3 sequence: CSWTAATEAFF. The DNA for the CDR3 is TGCAGCTGGACGGCGGCGACTGAAGCTTTCTTT.

The chain has TRBV2 and TRBJ1-2; TRBD1 aligns across 8 bases. CDR1 SNHLY and CDR2 FYNNEI come from the germline V gene. J was trimmed by 4 bases and V by 5 bases; bases with no gene match: 6. The CDR3 totals 14 residues. CDR3 in DNA: TGTGCCAGCAGTAGGACAGGGCTAACCTATGGCTACACCTTC. Translating gives CASSRTGLTYGYTF. Supplemented by reference TRBV2 and TRBJ1-2, the full variable domain reads EPEVTQTPSHQVTQMGQEVILRCVPISNHLYFYWYRQILGQKVEFLVSFYNNEISEKSEIFDDQFSVERPDGSNFTLKIRSTKLEDSAMYFCASSRTGLTYGYTFGSGTRLTVV.

The V gene is TRBV4-3, the J gene TRBJ2-1, with 7 bases fitting TRBD2. The germline V gene has CDR1 LGHNA and CDR2 YSLEER. V dropped 6 bases and J dropped 0; count of bases not matched to a gene: 8. The CDR3 loop spans 16 amino acids. CDR3 residues: CASRNTSASSYNEQFF. The CDR3 nucleotides read TGCGCCAGCAGAAATACTAGCGCAAGCTCCTACAATGAGCAGTTCTTC.

The chain has TRBV28 and TRBJ2-6, with D uncertain. The germline V and J ends were trimmed by 5 bases and 9 bases, with 5 bases remaining between them. The germline CDR1 and CDR2 sequences are MDHEN and SYDVKM. The CDR3 contains 11 residues. The CDR3 spells CASSDLNVLTF. The CDR3 DNA is TGTGCCAGCAGTGACCTCAACGTCCTGACTTTC.

The chain uses TRBV6-5 and TRBJ1-3; D perhaps matches TRBD1 (5 bases). The CDR3 has 15 residues. V was clipped by 4 bases and J by 4 bases, with 14 bases between them. The germline V gene encodes CDR1 MNHEY and CDR2 SVGAGI. DNA for the CDR3: TGTGCCAGCAGTTCCCAGGGATACCGAGGAAACACCATATATTTT. Protein sequence: CASSSQGYRGNTIYF.

The genes are TRBV10-3 and TRBJ1-2, with D possibly being TRBD1 (5 bases). The CDR3 has 14 amino acids. Trimming stripped 6 bases from V and 6 bases from J, with 17 bases between. CDR1 ENHRY and CDR2 SYGVKD come from the germline V gene. The CDR3: CAISSGGEVDGYTF. The CDR3 region has the DNA TGTGCCATCAGCTCGGGGGGGGAGGTGGATGGCTACACCTTC.

The chain carries TRBV4-3 and TRBJ1-1; D gene unclear. The CDR3 covers 13 residues. Germline CDR1 is LGHNA and CDR2 is YSLEER. V lost 0 bases, J lost 6 bases, and 8 bases lay in between. The CDR3 reads CASSQDPRAEAFF. Here the CDR3 DNA reads TGCGCCAGCAGCCAAGACCCGAGGGCTGAAGCTTTCTTT.

V and J are TRBV10-3 and TRBJ1-1; D might be TRBD1 (5 bases). The CDR3 totals 13 residues. The V gene lost 10 bases and the J gene lost 1 base, with 13 bases spanning the gap. Germline values: CDR1 ENHRY, CDR2 SYGVKD. In nucleotides, the CDR3 is TGTGCCACCGGGGGTGGGGCGAACACTGAAGCTTTCTTT. It translates to CATGGGANTEAFF.

The CDR3 nucleotides read TGCAGCGTCCGGGGACCCAACTATGGCTACACCTTC. Translating it yields CSVRGPNYGYTF. V usage is TRBV29-1 and J usage is TRBJ1-2; possibly TRBD1 for D (5 bases). The CDR3 consists of 12 residues. The germline V gene encodes CDR1 SQVTM and CDR2 ANQGSEA. Between the trimmed V and J ends, which lost 6 bases and 2 bases, there was a span of 10 bases.

V gene TRBV28 combines with J gene TRBJ1-5, with D hard to call. CDR1 and CDR2 (germline): MDHEN, SYDVKM. This CDR3 comprises 12 residues. Trimming took 6 bases from V and 4 from J, leaving 7 bases between them. The CDR3, as DNA: TGTGCCAGCAGCCCTCCTAATCAGCCCCAGCATTTT. Its protein product is CASSPPNQPQHF.

This sequence joins TRBV7-9 and TRBJ1-1; weak D call: TRBD1 (6 bases). The V end lost 4 bases, the J end lost 1 base, and 13 bases lay between the germline ends. The germline V gene encodes CDR1 SEHNR and CDR2 FQNEAQ (reference sequence). The CDR3 contains 15 residues. The CDR3 region is CASSYRRGGNTEAFF. CDR3 DNA sequence: TGTGCCAGCAGCTACAGGAGGGGGGGGAACACTGAAGCTTTCTTT.

This sequence joins TRBV6-4 and TRBJ1-2, with D unresolved. This CDR3 region has 11 residues. V was clipped by 2 bases and J by 2 bases, with 0 bases between them. Germline values: CDR1 MRHNA, CDR2 SNTAGT. The CDR3 is CASSDNYGYTF. Written as DNA, the CDR3 is TGTGCCAGCAGTGACAACTATGGCTACACCTTC.

This chain links TRBV15 with TRBJ1-1, with D possibly being TRBD1 (6 bases). The CDR3 extends over 18 amino acids. Trimming pared 2 bases from V and 1 base from J, leaving 20 bases between. Germline V gene lookup returns CDR1 LNHNV and CDR2 YYDKDF (reference sequence). The CDR3: CATSRFTIMGATNTEAFF. The DNA of the CDR3 is TGTGCCACCAGCAGATTCACTATTATGGGGGCTACGAACACTGAAGCTTTCTTT.

The rearrangement uses TRBV10-3 and TRBJ2-2; TRBD1 might be the D (5 bases). This CDR3 has 15 amino acids. The V and J ends lost 3 bases and 1 base respectively, with 9 bases between them. Germline V gene sequence: CDR1 ENHRY, CDR2 SYGVKD. The CDR3 DNA is TGTGCCATCAGTGACCGACAGTTGAACACCGGGGAGCTGTTTTTT. Translating it yields CAISDRQLNTGELFF.

This clone showed up just once. This chain connects TRBV25-1 to TRBJ1-6; 7 positions match TRBD1. CDR3 size: 14 residues. Per germline, CDR1 MGHDK and CDR2 SYGVNS. V lost 5 bases, J lost 6 bases, and 4 bases stayed unmatched. The CDR3, as DNA: TGTGCCAGCAGTACAGGGGTCCCTAATTCACCCCTCCACTTT. This translates into CASSTGVPNSPLHF.

V gene TRBV7-2 combines with J gene TRBJ2-5, with D perhaps matching TRBD1 or TRBD2 (5 bases each). V dropped 3 bases and J dropped 5 bases, with 10 bases sitting between them. Germline V CDR1 and CDR2: SGHTA, FQGNSA. The CDR3 extends over 13 amino acids. The CDR3 here is CASSFGGAETQYF. DNA of the CDR3: TGTGCCAGCAGCTTTGGGGGAGCGGAGACCCAGTACTTC.

This clone came up once. CDR3 sequence: CAWSVLDGGAQHF. Here the CDR3 DNA reads TGTGCCTGGAGTGTACTCGATGGGGGGGCCCAGCATTTT. The chain is built from TRBV30 and TRBJ1-5; D may be TRBD1 (5 bases). Per the germline V gene, CDR1 is GTSNPN and CDR2 is SVGIG (reference sequence). This CDR3 is built from 13 residues. V lost 0 bases and J lost 11, with 14 bases in between.

The rearrangement uses TRBV30 and TRBJ2-5; the match to TRBD1 covers 9 bases. Germline V CDR1 and CDR2: GTSNPN, SVGIG (reference sequence). The V gene end was trimmed by 7 bases and the J gene end by 4 bases; junction bases not matched to a gene: 7. There are 13 residues in the CDR3. The CDR3 loop is CASGQGWVETQYF. CDR3 DNA: TGTGCCTCTGGACAGGGGTGGGTAGAGACCCAGTACTTC.

Notes on this clone: Relative to the germline gene, one junction end is altered; a read error may explain this. This sequence joins TRBV6-6 and TRBJ1-5; a weak D match, TRBD1 (6 bases). This CDR3 is built from 16 residues. Germline values: CDR1 MNHNY, CDR2 SVGAGI (reference sequence). CDR3 in amino acids: CTSTSPDSFGNQPQHF. In DNA form, the CDR3 reads TGTACCAGCACCTCCCCGGACAGTTTCGGAAATCAGCCCCAGCATTTT.

The CDR3: CASSPTSGRGNEQFF. The CDR3 coding sequence is TGCGCCAGCAGCCCCACTAGCGGGAGAGGGAATGAGCAGTTCTTC. The chain uses TRBV5-1 and TRBJ2-1; the match to TRBD2 covers 11 bases. Germline assignment: CDR1 SGHRS and CDR2 YFSETQ. The V gene end was trimmed by 4 bases and the J gene end by 7 bases; junction bases not matched to a gene: 7. CDR3 length: 15 residues.

V gene TRBV7-2 combines with J gene TRBJ1-1, with a weak D call TRBD1 (5 bases). Trimming pared 3 bases from V and 1 base from J, leaving 15 bases between. This CDR3 region has 16 residues. The germline V gene encodes CDR1 SGHTA and CDR2 FQGNSA. The DNA of the CDR3 is TGTGCCAGCAGCTTCGTCAGGGCCGGGGAGAACACTGAAGCTTTCTTT. It yields the protein CASSFVRAGENTEAFF.

The sample holds one count of this clone. The chain recombines TRBV19 with TRBJ2-1, with 8 bases matching TRBD1. Germline loops: CDR1 LNHDA, CDR2 SQIVND (reference sequence). With V trimmed by 4 bases and J by 6 bases, 8 bases remained unmatched. The CDR3 runs to 15 residues. The CDR3 DNA reads TGTGCCAGTAGTAAGACCAGGGGGCGAATCAATGAGCAGTTCTTC. It translates to CASSKTRGRINEQFF. Full variable domain (missing parts from reference TRBV19 and TRBJ2-1): DGGITQSPKYLFRKEGQNVTLSCEQNLNHDAMYWYRQDPGQGLRLIYYSQIVNDFQKGDIAEGYSVSREKKESFPLTVTSAQKNPTAFYLCASSKTRGRINEQFFGPGTRLTVL.

The chain links TRBV30 to TRBJ1-1; no clear D. Trimming cost V 5 bases and J 0 bases, with 7 bases left between them. The CDR3 contains 12 residues. Germline values: CDR1 GTSNPN, CDR2 SVGIG (reference sequence). For the CDR3, the DNA is TGTGCCTGGGTAAGGGTGAACACTGAAGCTTTCTTT. Amino acids: CAWVRVNTEAFF.